Described below is a single TCR beta chain sequence and its context. Deep-level running was used for the assay. Only in-frame clones appear in the TCRdb table, and some are missing; sequencing was by immunoSEQ multiplex PCR. Among roughly 2,500,000 clones, under 95% were seen once, and the ten largest hold approximately 0.36%. This entry is derived from a study of shared clonotypes between healthy human individuals. The germline CDR1 and CDR2 sequences are SGHTA and FQGTGA. The CDR3 covers 11 residues. After removal of 5 bases from V and 9 bases from J, the junction contained 1 base not matched to a gene.

The source material was naive CD4+ T cells from PBMCs. Regarding subset: CD45RA+ positively selected. The J gene is TRBJ2-1, the V gene TRBV7-3; 7 bases match TRBD1. This sequence originates from a man between 18 and 29 years old in good health. Some clones in this sample may be carry-over from other donors' samples. CDR3 amino acids: CASSQGVEQFF. As DNA, the CDR3 is TGTGCCAGCAGCCAGGGGGTTGAGCAGTTCTTC.